Listed below are T cell receptor beta chains from one sample, sequenced in a study of beta chain bispecific antibodies for T cell cancers. Their antigens are not known. MiXCR, applied by TCRdb to the 5' RACE reads, yields one record per CDR3 protein. The sample consists of about 20,000 distinct CDR3 sequences, approximately 2.6% of them appearing once. The sample comprised healthy donor T cells cultured with leukemia cells. Source of these receptors: a human donor in good health. Some clones in this sample may be carry-over from other donors' samples. Both conserved end residues are part of each CDR3. The D gene is left open where the match is weak. Clone size appears in some rows only: once, few, many, or a class for an expanded clone.

TRBJ2-7,many,TRBD2,TRBV20-1,CSARFTSGYEQYF,TGCAGTGCTAGATTCACTAGCGGCTACGAGCAGTACTTC
TRBJ1-1,many,-,TRBV18,CASGGAGNTEAFF,TGTGCCAGCGGAGGGGCAGGGAACACTGAAGCTTTCTTT
TRBJ2-4,few,TRBD1,TRBV11-2,CASSQGQGVMDYDLAKNIQYF,TGTGCCAGCAGCCAAGGACAGGGGGTGATGGACTACGACCTAGCCAAAAACATTCAGTACTTC
TRBJ2-3,many,TRBD2,TRBV4-1,CASSQDFSGGTDTQYF,TGCGCCAGCAGCCAGGATTTTAGCGGGGGTACAGATACGCAGTATTTT
TRBJ2-4,many,-,TRBV28,CASSARVGPAKNIQYF,TGTGCCAGCAGCGCCCGCGTAGGGCCGGCCAAAAACATTCAGTACTTC
TRBJ2-1,many,-,TRBV19,CASSIDEVGLSF,TGTGCCAGTAGTATAGATGAGGTTGGTTTAAGTTTC
TRBJ2-1,many,TRBD2,TRBV7-2,CASSVSGGLLNEQFF,TGTGCCAGCAGCGTTAGCGGGGGACTCCTCAATGAGCAGTTCTTC
TRBJ2-6,-,TRBD2,TRBV5-6,CASREGLGSSSGANVLTF,TGTGCCAGCAGGGAGGGACTAGGGTCCAGCTCTGGGGCCAACGTCCTGACTTTC
TRBJ1-2,many,TRBD1,TRBV2,CASSEEGASYGYTF,TGTGCCAGCAGTGAGGAGGGGGCGTCCTATGGCTACACCTTC
TRBJ2-6,many,-,TRBV5-1,CASRTGANVLTF,TGCGCCAGCAGAACTGGGGCCAACGTCCTGACTTTC